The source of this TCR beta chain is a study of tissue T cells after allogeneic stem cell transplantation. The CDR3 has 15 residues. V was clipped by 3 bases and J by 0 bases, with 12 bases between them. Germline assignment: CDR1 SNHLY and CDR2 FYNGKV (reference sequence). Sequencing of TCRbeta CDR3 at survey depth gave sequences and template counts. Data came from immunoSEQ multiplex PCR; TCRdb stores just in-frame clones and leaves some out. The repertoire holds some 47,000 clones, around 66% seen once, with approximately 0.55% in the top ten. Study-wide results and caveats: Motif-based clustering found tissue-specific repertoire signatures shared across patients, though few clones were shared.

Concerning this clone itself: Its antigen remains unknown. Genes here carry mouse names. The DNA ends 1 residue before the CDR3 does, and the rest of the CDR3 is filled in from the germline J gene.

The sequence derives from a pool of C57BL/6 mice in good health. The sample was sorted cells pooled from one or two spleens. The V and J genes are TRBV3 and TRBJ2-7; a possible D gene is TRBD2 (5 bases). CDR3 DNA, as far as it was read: TGTGCCAGCAGCTTCTCTGGGTGGAGCTCCTATGAACAGTAC. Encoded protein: CASSFSGWSSYEQY. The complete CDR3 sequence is CASSFSGWSSYEQYF. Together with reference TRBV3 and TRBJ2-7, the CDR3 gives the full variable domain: GPKVLQIPSHQIIDMGQMVTLNCDPVSNHLYFYWYKQILGQQMEFLVNFYNGKVMEKSKLFKDQFSVERPDGSYFTLKIQPTALEDSAVYFCASSFSGWSSYEQYFGPGTRLTVL.